Listed here are 18 T cell receptor beta chains from one sample, sequenced in a study of T-cell memory formation after mild COVID-19. TCRdb reanalysed the 5' RACE reads using MiXCR and keeps one entry per CDR3 protein. Of just under 550,000 distinct CDR3 sequences in the sample, around 21% were seen once. The sequenced sample was PBMCs or a T cell subset sorted from them (not recorded which). These receptors all stem from an adult woman who had mild COVID-19 (a few samples of this study predate the infection). Cell type and time point are not known.

The rearrangement links TRBV11-2 to TRBJ2-2; the match to TRBD2 covers 13 bases. Germline CDR1 SGHAT, CDR2 FQNNGV. The CDR3 is 16 residues long. V lost 5 bases and J lost 6; bases outside the gene matches: 6. CDR3 in amino acids: CASSRLAGGWPGELFF. The CDR3 DNA follows: TGTGCCAGCAGCCGACTAGCGGGAGGCTGGCCCGGGGAGCTGTTTTTT.

This sequence joins TRBV7-8 and TRBJ2-1; a possible D gene is TRBD1 (6 bases). V was pared by 3 bases and J by 2 bases, with 8 bases between. The germline CDR1 and CDR2 sequences are SGHVS and FQNEAQ. The CDR3 covers 14 residues. This CDR3 reads CASSFGQPYNEQFF. CDR3 sequence (DNA): TGTGCCAGCAGCTTTGGACAGCCCTACAATGAGCAGTTCTTC.

V is TRBV3-1 and J is TRBJ2-7; D not resolved. CDR1 LGHDT and CDR2 YNNKEL come from the germline V gene (reference sequence). The CDR3 runs to 15 residues. V gave up 3 bases and J gave up 4 bases, with 16 bases separating them. The CDR3: CASSHAAVLIYEQYF. CDR3 coding DNA: TGTGCCAGCAGCCATGCCGCGGTTCTTATTTACGAGCAGTACTTC.

The V call is TRBV19, the J call TRBJ2-1; 14 positions agree with TRBD2. V dropped 3 bases and J dropped 7; count of bases not matched to a gene: 5. Germline assignment: CDR1 LNHDA and CDR2 SQIVND (reference sequence). The CDR3 has 16 residues. The CDR3 reads CASSMSGTSGRNEQFF. In DNA form, the CDR3 reads TGTGCCAGTAGTATGTCCGGGACTAGCGGGAGAAATGAGCAGTTCTTC. Drawing the rest from reference TRBV19 and TRBJ2-1, the complete variable domain is DGGITQSPKYLFRKEGQNVTLSCEQNLNHDAMYWYRQDPGQGLRLIYYSQIVNDFQKGDIAEGYSVSREKKESFPLTVTSAQKNPTAFYLCASSMSGTSGRNEQFFGPGTRLTVL.

A few counts support this clonotype. CDR3 residues: CASSLVMLVSNEQFF. The CDR3 nucleotides read TGTGCCAGCAGCTTAGTTATGCTAGTCTCGAATGAGCAGTTCTTC. The chain joins TRBV7-8 to TRBJ2-1; D not resolved. Germline CDR1 reads SGHVS; CDR2 reads FQNEAQ. There are 15 residues in the CDR3. V was shortened by 1 base and J by 7 bases, with 14 bases between the two germline ends.

This chain joins TRBV7-9 and TRBJ1-2; no reliable D call. Germline loops: CDR1 SEHNR, CDR2 FQNEAQ (reference sequence). The CDR3 has 14 residues. V dropped 4 bases and J dropped 7 bases, with 16 bases sitting between them. In nucleotides, the CDR3 is TGTGCCAGCAGCTCGCGCGTCGCTATGGGTGGCTACACCTTC. Its protein product is CASSSRVAMGGYTF.

This rearrangement joins TRBV29-1 to TRBJ1-1, with a possible D match to TRBD1 (6 bases). Germline CDR1 SQVTM, CDR2 ANQGSEA. The CDR3 runs 14 residues. Trimming shortened V by 4 bases and J by 2 bases, and 14 bases separated the two germline ends. This chain's CDR3 is CSVVGTRINTEAFF. Here the CDR3 DNA reads TGCAGCGTTGTAGGGACAAGAATCAACACTGAAGCTTTCTTT.

The V gene is TRBV18, the J gene TRBJ2-6; D possibly corresponds to TRBD2 (5 bases). Trimming left V 2 bases short and J 15 bases short, with 20 bases between. CDR1 is KGHSH, CDR2 LQKENI, per germline. The CDR3 runs 15 residues. The CDR3 DNA sequence: TGTGCCAGCTCACCAGACGAGCTAGGCCTAGCTAGCCTGACTTTC. It codes for CASSPDELGLASLTF.

This clonotype occurred a few times. The J gene is TRBJ2-7, the V gene TRBV7-9; a weak D match, TRBD2 (6 bases). Germline CDR1 and CDR2: SEHNR and FQNEAQ (reference sequence). The length of the CDR3 is 17 residues. Trimming stripped 6 bases from V and 5 bases from J, with 26 bases between. The CDR3 coding sequence is TGTGCCAGCAGTCCTGAGGCTCCCGGAGTAGGAGGGCACGAGCAGTACTTC. This sequence encodes CASSPEAPGVGGHEQYF.

DNA of the CDR3: TGTGCCAGCAGCTTTGGGTATTCCTACGAGCAGTACTTC. It codes for CASSFGYSYEQYF. The rearrangement links TRBV5-5 to TRBJ2-7, with D unresolved. This CDR3 has 13 residues. V was cut by 2 bases and J by 1 base, with 7 bases left in between. The germline CDR1 and CDR2 sequences are SGHKS and YYEKEE (reference sequence).

This chain links TRBV7-9 with TRBJ2-5, with D perhaps being TRBD1 or TRBD2 (8 bases each). The germline V and J ends were trimmed by 4 bases and 4 bases, with 16 bases remaining between them. The CDR3 sequence is 15 residues long. The germline V gene has CDR1 SEHNR and CDR2 FQNEAQ (reference sequence). CDR3 bases: TGTGCCAGCAGCTACAGGACAGGGACTAGAGAGACCCAGTACTTC. Encoded protein: CASSYRTGTRETQYF.

Here the CDR3 reads CASSEGVGGYEQYF. The CDR3 nucleotides read TGTGCCAGCAGCGAGGGAGTTGGGGGATACGAGCAGTACTTC. J is TRBJ2-7 and V is TRBV9; either TRBD1 or TRBD2 may supply D (5 bases each). Trimming stripped 3 bases from V and 4 bases from J, with 14 bases between. The CDR3 contains 14 residues. CDR1 SGDLS and CDR2 YYNGEE come from the germline V gene. Using reference TRBV9 and TRBJ2-7 for the parts outside the CDR3, the full variable domain is DSGVTQTPKHLITATGQRVTLRCSPRSGDLSVYWYQQSLDQGLQFLIQYYNGEERAKGNILERFSAQQFPDLHSELNLSSLELGDSALYFCASSEGVGGYEQYFGPGTRLTVT.

This clonotype appeared a few times. The chain has TRBV7-9 and TRBJ2-3, with 12 bases that match TRBD2. The CDR3 length is 17 residues. Germline CDR1 is SEHNR and CDR2 is FQNEAQ (reference sequence). V trimming: 0 bases; J trimming: 3 bases; junction bases outside the gene matches: 4. The CDR3 DNA follows: TGTGCCAGCAGCTTAGCCCTAGCGGGGGGGCCGACAGATACGCAGTATTTT. This gives the protein CASSLALAGGPTDTQYF.

Only a few counts were recorded for this clonotype. This chain connects TRBV7-9 to TRBJ1-4, with unresolved D. In germline, CDR1 is SEHNR, CDR2 FQNEAQ (reference sequence). Trimming pared 6 bases from V and 0 bases from J, leaving 5 bases between. The CDR3 spans 13 residues. CDR3 sequence (DNA): TGTGCCAGCAGTTCCTCAACTAATGAAAAACTGTTTTTT. Translated, it gives CASSSSTNEKLFF.

CDR3 nucleotides: TGTGCCATCCCGAACAGGGCGGGTCGGGAGCTGTTTTTT. Protein product: CAIPNRAGRELFF. The chain joins TRBV12-3 or TRBV12-4 to TRBJ2-2; weak D call: TRBD1 (6 bases). V was pared by 10 bases and J by 9 bases, with 18 bases between. The CDR3 totals 13 residues.

In its sample, this clonotype was seen a few times. The chain recombines TRBV10-3 with TRBJ2-5; possible D gene TRBD1, 5 bases. The CDR3 has 15 amino acids. The V end lost 4 bases, the J end lost 2 bases, and 14 bases lay between the germline ends. Per the germline V gene, CDR1 is ENHRY and CDR2 is SYGVKD. This CDR3 reads CAISGEGATQETQYF. In DNA form, the CDR3 reads TGTGCCATCAGTGGTGAAGGGGCCACACAAGAGACCCAGTACTTC.

V and J are TRBV19 and TRBJ2-7; 7 bases are shared with TRBD2. The ends lost 2 bases at V and 2 bases at J; junction bases unmatched: 3. CDR3 length: 14 residues. The germline CDR1 and CDR2 sequences are LNHDA and SQIVND (reference sequence). CDR3 sequence: CASSIQGGTYEQYF. The CDR3 DNA sequence: TGTGCCAGTAGTATACAGGGAGGGACCTACGAGCAGTACTTC. The full variable domain, with the rest looked up from reference TRBV19 and TRBJ2-7, is DGGITQSPKYLFRKEGQNVTLSCEQNLNHDAMYWYRQDPGQGLRLIYYSQIVNDFQKGDIAEGYSVSREKKESFPLTVTSAQKNPTAFYLCASSIQGGTYEQYFGPGTRLTVT.

The V call is TRBV27, the J call TRBJ2-1, with 10 bases fitting TRBD1. V dropped 3 bases and J dropped 6; count of bases not matched to a gene: 5. This CDR3 region has 15 residues. CDR1 and CDR2 (germline): MNHEY, SMNVEV (reference sequence). The CDR3 DNA reads TGTGCCAGCAGTTTCGGGACAGGGGCGTTCAATGAGCAGTTCTTC. Its protein product is CASSFGTGAFNEQFF.